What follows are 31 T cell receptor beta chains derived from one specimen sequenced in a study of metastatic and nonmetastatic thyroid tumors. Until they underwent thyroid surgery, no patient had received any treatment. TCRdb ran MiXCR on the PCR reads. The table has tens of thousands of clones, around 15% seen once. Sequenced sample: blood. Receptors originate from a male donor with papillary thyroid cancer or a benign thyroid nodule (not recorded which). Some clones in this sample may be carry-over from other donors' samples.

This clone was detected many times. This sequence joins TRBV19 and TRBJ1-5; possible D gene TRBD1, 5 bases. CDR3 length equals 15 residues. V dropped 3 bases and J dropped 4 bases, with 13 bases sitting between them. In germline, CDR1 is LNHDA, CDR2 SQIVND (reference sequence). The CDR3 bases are TGTGCCAGTAGTATGGTTCAGGGAGTAAATCAGCCCCAGCATTTT. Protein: CASSMVQGVNQPQHF.

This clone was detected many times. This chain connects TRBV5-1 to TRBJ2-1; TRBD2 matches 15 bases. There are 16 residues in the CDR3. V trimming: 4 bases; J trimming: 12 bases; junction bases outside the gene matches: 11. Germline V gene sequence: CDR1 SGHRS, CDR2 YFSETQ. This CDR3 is CASSPGGLAGGLAQFF. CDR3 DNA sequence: TGCGCCAGCAGCCCTGGCGGACTAGCGGGGGGGCTCGCGCAGTTCTTC.

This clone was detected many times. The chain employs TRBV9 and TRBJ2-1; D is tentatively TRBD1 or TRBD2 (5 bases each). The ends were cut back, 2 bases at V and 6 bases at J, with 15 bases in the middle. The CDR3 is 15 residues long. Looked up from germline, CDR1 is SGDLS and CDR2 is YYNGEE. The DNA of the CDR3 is TGTGCCAGCAGCGTGGGGGAGAGGGAGTCCAATGAGCAGTTCTTC. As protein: CASSVGERESNEQFF.

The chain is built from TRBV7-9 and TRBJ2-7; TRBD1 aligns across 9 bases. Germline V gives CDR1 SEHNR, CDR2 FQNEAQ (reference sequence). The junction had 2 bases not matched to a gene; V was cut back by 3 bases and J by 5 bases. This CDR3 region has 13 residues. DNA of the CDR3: TGTGCCAGCAGCTTCGGACAGGGGAACGAGCAGTACTTC. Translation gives CASSFGQGNEQYF.

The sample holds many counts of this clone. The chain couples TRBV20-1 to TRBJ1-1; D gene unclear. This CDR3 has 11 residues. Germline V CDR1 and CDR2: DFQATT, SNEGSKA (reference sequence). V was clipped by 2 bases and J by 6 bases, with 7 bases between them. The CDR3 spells CSARYIAEAFF. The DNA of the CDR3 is TGCAGTGCTAGATATATCGCTGAAGCTTTCTTT.

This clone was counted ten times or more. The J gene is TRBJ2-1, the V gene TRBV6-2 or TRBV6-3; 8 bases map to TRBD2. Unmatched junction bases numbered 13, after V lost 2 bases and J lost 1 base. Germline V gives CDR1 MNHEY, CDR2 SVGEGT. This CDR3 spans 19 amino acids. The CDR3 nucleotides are TGTGCCAGCAGTTACGTTGACGGGGGAAGCGGGAGTTCCTACAATGAGCAGTTCTTC. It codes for CASSYVDGGSGSSYNEQFF.

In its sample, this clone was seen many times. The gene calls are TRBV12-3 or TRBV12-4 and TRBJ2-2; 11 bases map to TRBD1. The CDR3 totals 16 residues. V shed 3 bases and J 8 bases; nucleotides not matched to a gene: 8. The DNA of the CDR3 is TGTGCCAGCAGTTTGGAACTAGGGACAGGGGGAGGGGAGCTGTTTTTT. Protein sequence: CASSLELGTGGGELFF.

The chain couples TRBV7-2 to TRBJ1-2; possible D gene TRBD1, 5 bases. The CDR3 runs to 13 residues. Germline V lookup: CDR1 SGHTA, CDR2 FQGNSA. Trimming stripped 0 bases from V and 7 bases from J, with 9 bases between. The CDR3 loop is CASSLAAQGGYTF. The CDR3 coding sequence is TGTGCCAGCAGCTTAGCGGCCCAGGGTGGCTACACCTTC.

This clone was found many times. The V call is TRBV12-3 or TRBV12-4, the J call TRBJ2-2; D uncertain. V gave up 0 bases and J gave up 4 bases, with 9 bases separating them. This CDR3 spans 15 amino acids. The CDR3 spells CASSLARTLTGELFF. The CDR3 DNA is TGTGCCAGCAGTTTAGCGCGTACACTCACCGGGGAGCTGTTTTTT.

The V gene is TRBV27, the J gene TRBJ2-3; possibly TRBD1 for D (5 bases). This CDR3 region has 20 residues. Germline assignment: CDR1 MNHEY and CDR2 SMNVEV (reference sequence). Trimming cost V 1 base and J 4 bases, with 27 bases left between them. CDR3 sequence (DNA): TGTGCCAGCAGTTTATATCCCGTCGGGTCCTCGGTGGGGCTTGCAGATACGCAGTATTTT. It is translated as CASSLYPVGSSVGLADTQYF.

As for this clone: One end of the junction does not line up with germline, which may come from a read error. CDR3 sequence reads: CASSWGPIEALF. The CDR3 coding sequence is TGTGCCAGCAGCTGGGGACCGATTGAAGCTTTATTT. J is TRBJ1-1 and V is TRBV5-6; a possible D gene is TRBD1 (5 bases). CDR3 length: 12 amino acids. CDR1 and CDR2 (germline): SGHDT, YYEEEE.

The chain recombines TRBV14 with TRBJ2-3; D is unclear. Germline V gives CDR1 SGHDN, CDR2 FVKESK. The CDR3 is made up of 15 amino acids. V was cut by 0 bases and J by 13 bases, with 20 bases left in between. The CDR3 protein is CASSQDRRTTGSEYF. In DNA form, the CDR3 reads TGTGCCAGCAGCCAAGATAGGCGTACAACCGGGTCGGAGTATTTT. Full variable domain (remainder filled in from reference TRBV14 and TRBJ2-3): EAGVTQFPSHSVIEKGQTVTLRCDPISGHDNLYWYRRVMGKEIKFLLHFVKESKQDESGMPNNRFLAERTGGTYSTLKVQPAELEDSGVYFCASSQDRRTTGSEYFGPGTRLTVL.

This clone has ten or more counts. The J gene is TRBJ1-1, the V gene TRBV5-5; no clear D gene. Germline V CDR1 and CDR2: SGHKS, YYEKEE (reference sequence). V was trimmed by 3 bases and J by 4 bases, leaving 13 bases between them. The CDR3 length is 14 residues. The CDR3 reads CASSSYDRATEAFF. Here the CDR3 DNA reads TGTGCCAGCAGCTCGTACGACCGGGCCACTGAAGCTTTCTTT.

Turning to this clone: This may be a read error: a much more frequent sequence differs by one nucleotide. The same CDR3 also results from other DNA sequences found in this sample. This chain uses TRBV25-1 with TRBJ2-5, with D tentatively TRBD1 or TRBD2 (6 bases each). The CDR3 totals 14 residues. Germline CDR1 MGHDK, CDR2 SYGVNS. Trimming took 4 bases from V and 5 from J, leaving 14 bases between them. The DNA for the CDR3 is TGTGCCAGCAGTGCAAGGACCGGGGGCGAGACCCAGTACTTC. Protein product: CASSARTGGETQYF.

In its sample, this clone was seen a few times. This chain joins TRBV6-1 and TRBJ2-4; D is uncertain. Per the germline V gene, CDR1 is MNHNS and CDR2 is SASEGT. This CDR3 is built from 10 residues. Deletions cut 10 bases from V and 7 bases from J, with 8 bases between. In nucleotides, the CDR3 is TGTGCCATTAGCCACAACATTCAGTACTTC. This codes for CAISHNIQYF.

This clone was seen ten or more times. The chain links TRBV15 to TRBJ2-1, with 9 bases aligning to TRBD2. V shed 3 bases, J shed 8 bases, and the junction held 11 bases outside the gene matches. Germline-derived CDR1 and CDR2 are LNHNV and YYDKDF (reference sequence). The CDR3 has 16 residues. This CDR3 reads CATSSRAGGPGYEQFF. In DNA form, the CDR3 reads TGTGCCACCAGCAGTAGGGCGGGAGGGCCGGGGTATGAGCAGTTCTTC.

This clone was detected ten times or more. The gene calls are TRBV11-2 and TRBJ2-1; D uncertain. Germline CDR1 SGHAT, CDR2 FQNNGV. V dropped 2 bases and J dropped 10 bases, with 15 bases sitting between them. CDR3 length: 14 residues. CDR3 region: CASSLRSRVGEQFF. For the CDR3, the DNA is TGTGCCAGCAGCTTAAGGTCACGGGTGGGGGAGCAGTTCTTC.

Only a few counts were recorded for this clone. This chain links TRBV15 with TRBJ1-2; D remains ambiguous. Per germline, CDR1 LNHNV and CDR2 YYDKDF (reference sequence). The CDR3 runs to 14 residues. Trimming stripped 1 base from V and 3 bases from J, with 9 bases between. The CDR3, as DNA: TGTGCCACCAGCAGAGCAGGTGGTCACTATGGCTACACCTTC. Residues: CATSRAGGHYGYTF.

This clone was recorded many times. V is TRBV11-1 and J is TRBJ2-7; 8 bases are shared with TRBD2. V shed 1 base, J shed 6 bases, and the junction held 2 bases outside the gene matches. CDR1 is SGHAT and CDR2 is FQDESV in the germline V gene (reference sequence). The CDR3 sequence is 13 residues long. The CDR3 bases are TGTGCCAGCAGCTTAGGGGGGACTAGCGAGCAGTACGTC. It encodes CASSLGGTSEQYV.

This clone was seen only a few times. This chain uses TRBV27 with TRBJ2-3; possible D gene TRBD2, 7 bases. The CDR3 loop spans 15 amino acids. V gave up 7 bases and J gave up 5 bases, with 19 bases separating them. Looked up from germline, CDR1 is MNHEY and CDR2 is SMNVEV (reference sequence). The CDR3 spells CASMSEGGLGDTQYF. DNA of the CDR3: TGTGCCAGCATGTCGGAGGGGGGGTTGGGAGATACGCAGTATTTT.

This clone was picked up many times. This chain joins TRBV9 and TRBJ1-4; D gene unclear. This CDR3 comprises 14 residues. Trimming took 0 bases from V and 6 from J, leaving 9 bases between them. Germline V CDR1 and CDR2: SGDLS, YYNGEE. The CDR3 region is CASSVVAEDEKLFF. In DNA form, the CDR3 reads TGTGCCAGCAGCGTAGTGGCCGAAGATGAAAAACTGTTTTTT.

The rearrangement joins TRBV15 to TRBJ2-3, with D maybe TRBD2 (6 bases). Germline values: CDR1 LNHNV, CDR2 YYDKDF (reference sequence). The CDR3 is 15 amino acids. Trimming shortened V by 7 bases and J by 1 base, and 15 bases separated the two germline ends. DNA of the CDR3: TGTGCCACCATCGTGGAATGGGGGGGCACAGATACGCAGTATTTT. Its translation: CATIVEWGGTDTQYF. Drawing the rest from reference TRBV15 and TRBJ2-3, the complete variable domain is DAMVIQNPRYQVTQFGKPVTLSCSQTLNHNVMYWYQQKSSQAPKLLFHYYDKDFNNEADTPDNFQSRRPNTSFCFLDIRSPGLGDTAMYLCATIVEWGGTDTQYFGPGTRLTVL.

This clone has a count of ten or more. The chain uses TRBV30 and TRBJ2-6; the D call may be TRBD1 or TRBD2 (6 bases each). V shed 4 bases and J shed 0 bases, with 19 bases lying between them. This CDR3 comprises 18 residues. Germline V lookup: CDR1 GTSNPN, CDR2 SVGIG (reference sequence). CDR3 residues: CAWKTARGPNSGANVLTF. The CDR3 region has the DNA TGTGCCTGGAAAACCGCCCGGGGGCCCAACTCTGGGGCCAACGTCCTGACTTTC.

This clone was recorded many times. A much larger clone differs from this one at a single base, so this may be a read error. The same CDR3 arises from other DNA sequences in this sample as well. CDR3 in amino acids: CASSLASGVGVVGQFF. Here the CDR3 DNA reads TGTGCCAGCAGCTTGGCCAGCGGAGTGGGCGTCGTTGGGCAGTTCTTC. This chain joins TRBV7-2 and TRBJ2-1, with a tentative D call TRBD2 (5 bases). Germline V gene sequence: CDR1 SGHTA, CDR2 FQGNSA. The V gene lost 3 bases and the J gene lost 12 bases, with 24 bases spanning the gap. The CDR3 totals 16 residues.

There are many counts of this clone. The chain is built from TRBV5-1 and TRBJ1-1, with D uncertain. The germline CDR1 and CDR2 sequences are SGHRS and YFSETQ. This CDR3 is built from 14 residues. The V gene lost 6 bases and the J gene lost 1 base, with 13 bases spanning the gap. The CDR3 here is CASTPSWTNTEAFF. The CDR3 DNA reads TGCGCCAGCACCCCGTCTTGGACGAACACTGAAGCTTTCTTT.

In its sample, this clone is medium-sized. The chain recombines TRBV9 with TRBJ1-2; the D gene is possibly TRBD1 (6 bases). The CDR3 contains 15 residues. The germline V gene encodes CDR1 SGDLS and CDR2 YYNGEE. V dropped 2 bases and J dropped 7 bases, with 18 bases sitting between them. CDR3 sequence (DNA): TGTGCCAGCAGCGTGGGGCCCCAGGGGCGGAGTGGCTACACCTTC. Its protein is CASSVGPQGRSGYTF.

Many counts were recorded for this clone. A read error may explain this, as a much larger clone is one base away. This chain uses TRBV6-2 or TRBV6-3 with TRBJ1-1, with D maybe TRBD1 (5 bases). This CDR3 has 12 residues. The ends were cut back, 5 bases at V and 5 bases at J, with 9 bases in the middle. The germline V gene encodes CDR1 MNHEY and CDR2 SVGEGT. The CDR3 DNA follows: TGTGCCAGCAGTCGAACAGGAACTGAAGCTTTCTTT. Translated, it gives CASSRTGTEAFF.

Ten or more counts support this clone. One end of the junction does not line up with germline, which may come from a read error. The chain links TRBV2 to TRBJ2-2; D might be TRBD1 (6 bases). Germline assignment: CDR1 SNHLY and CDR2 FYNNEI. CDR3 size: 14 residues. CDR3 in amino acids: CASCDRPNTGELFF. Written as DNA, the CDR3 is TGTGCCAGCTGTGACAGGCCGAACACCGGGGAGCTGTTTTTT.

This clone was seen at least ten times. The CDR3 region has the DNA TGTGCCAGCAGCTACGAAAGGACAGGGGGACCCATGAACACTGAAGCTTTCTTT. This codes for CASSYERTGGPMNTEAFF. The rearrangement joins TRBV6-5 to TRBJ1-1, with TRBD1 identical over 10 bases. Trimming cost V 6 bases and J 0 bases; bases outside gene matches: 13. CDR1 is MNHEY, CDR2 SVGAGI, per germline. CDR3 length equals 18 residues.

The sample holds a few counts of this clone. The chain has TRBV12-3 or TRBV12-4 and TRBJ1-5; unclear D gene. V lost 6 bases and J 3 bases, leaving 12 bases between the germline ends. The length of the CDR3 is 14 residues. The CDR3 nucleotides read TGTGCCAGCAGCCCCTCCCCAGCCAATCAGCCCCAGCATTTT. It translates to CASSPSPANQPQHF.

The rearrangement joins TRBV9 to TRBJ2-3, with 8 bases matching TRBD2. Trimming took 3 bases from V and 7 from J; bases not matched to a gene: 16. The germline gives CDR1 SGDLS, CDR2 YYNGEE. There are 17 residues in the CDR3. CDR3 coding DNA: TGTGCCAGCAGCGCAAATCTAGCGGGTATATCCAAACATACGCAGTATTTT. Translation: CASSANLAGISKHTQYF.